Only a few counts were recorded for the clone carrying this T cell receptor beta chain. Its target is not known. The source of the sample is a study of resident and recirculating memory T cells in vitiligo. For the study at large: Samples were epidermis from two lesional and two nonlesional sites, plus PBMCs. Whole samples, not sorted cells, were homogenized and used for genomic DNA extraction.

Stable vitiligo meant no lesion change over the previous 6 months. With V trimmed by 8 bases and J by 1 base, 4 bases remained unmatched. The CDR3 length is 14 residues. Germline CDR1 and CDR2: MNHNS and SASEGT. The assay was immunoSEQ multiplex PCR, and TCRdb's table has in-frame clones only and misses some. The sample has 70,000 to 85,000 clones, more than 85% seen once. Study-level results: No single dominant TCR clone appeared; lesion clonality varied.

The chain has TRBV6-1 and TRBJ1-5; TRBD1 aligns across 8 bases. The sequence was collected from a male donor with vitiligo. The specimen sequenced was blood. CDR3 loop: CASDRGLSNQPQHF. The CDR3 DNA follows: TGTGCCAGCGACAGGGGTCTGAGCAATCAGCCCCAGCATTTT.